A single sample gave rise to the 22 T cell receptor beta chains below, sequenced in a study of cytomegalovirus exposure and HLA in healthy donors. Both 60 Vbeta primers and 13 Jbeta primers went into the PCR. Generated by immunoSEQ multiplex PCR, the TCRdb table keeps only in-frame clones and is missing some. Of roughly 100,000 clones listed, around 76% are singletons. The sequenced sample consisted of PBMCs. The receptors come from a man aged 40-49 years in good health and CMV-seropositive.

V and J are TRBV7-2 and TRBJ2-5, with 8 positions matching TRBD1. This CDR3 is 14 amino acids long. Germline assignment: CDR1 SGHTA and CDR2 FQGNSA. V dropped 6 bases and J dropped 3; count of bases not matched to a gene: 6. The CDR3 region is CASSPNRGKETQYF. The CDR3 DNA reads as TGTGCCAGCAGTCCTAACAGGGGGAAAGAGACCCAGTACTTC.

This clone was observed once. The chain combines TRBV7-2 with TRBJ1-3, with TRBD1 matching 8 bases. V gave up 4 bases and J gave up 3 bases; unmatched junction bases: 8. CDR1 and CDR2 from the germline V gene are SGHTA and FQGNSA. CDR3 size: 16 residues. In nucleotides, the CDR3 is TGTGCCAGCAGCTACCGCCAGGGGGCGAATGGAAACACCATATATTTT. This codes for CASSYRQGANGNTIYF.

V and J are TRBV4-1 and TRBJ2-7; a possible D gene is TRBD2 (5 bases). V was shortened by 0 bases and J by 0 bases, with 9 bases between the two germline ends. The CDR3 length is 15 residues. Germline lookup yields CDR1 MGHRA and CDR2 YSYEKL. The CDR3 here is CASSQESGGSYEQYF. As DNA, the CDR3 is TGCGCCAGCAGCCAAGAATCTGGAGGCTCCTACGAGCAGTACTTC.

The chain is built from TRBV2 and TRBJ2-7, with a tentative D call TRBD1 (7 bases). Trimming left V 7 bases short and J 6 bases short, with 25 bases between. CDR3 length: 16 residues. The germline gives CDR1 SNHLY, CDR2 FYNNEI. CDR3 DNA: TGTGCCAGCACGGGTCAGGCAGGGGGATGGGGAGGCGAGCAGTACTTC. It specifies CASTGQAGGWGGEQYF.

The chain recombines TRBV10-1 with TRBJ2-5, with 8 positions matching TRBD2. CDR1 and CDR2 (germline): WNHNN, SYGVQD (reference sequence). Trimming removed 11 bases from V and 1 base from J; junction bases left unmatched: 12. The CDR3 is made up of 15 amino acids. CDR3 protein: CAFTNSGVVQETQYF. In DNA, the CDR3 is TGCGCCTTCACCAATAGCGGGGTCGTCCAAGAGACCCAGTACTTC.

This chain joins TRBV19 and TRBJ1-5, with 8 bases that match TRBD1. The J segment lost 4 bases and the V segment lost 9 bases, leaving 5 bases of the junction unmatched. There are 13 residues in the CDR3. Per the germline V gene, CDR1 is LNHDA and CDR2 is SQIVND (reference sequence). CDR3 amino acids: CASRQGWNQPQHF. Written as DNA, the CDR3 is TGTGCCAGCAGACAGGGGTGGAATCAGCCCCAGCATTTT.

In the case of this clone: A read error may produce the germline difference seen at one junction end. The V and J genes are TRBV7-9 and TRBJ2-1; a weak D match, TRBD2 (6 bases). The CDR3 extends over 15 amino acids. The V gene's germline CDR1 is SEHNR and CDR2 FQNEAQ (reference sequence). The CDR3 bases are TGTTCCAGCAGCTATCCGGGACTCTCCTACAATGAGCAGTTCTTC. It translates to CSSSYPGLSYNEQFF.

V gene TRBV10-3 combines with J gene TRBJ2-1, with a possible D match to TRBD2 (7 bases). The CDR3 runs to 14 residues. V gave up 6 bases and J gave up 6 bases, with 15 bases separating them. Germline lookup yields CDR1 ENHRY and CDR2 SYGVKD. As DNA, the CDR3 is TGTGCCATCAGATCCAGCGGGACAAGCAATGAGCAGTTCTTC. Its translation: CAIRSSGTSNEQFF.

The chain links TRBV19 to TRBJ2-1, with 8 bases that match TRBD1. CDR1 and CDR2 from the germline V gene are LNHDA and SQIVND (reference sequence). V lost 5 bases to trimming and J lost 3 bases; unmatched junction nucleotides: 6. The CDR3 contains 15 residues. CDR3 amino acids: CASSGRDRYYNEQFF. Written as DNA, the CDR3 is TGTGCCAGTAGTGGACGGGACAGGTACTACAATGAGCAGTTCTTC.

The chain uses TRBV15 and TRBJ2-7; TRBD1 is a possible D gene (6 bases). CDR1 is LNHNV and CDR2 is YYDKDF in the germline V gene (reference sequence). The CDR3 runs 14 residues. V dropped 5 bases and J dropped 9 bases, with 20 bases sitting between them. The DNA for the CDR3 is TGTGCCACCAGCGCCCGGACAGCCCGTACGGTGCAGTACTTC. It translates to CATSARTARTVQYF.

CDR3 in DNA: TGTGCCAGCAGCGGGGGGGAGAGTGGCTACACCTTC. It specifies CASSGGESGYTF. The rearrangement uses TRBV5-6 and TRBJ1-2, with a possible D match to TRBD1 (5 bases). This CDR3 has 12 residues. The germline V and J ends were trimmed by 4 bases and 7 bases, with 11 bases remaining between them. Germline-derived CDR1 and CDR2 are SGHDT and YYEEEE.

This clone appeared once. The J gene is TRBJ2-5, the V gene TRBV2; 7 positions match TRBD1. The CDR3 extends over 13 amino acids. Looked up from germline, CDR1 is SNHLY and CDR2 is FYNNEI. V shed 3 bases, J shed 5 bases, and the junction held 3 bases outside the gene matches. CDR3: CASSDRGLETQYF. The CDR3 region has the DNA TGTGCCAGCAGTGATAGGGGGCTGGAGACCCAGTACTTC.

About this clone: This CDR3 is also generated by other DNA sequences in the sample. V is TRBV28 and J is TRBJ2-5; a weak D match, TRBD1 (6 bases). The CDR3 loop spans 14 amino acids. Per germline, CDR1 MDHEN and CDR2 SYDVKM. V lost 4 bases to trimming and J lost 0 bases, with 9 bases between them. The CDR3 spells CASSWGHDQETQYF. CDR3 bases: TGTGCCAGCAGTTGGGGACACGACCAAGAGACCCAGTACTTC. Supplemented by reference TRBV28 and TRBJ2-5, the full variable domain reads DVKVTQSSRYLVKRTGEKVFLECVQDMDHENMFWYRQDPGLGLRLIYFSYDVKMKEKGDIPEGYSVSREKKERFSLILESASTNQTSMYLCASSWGHDQETQYFGPGTRLLVL.

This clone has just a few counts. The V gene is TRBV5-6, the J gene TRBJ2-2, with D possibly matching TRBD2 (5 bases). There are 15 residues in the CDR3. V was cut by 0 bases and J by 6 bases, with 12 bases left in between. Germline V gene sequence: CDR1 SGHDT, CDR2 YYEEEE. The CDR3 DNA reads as TGTGCCAGCAGCTTGGCCGGGAATATTGCCGGGGAGCTGTTTTTT. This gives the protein CASSLAGNIAGELFF.

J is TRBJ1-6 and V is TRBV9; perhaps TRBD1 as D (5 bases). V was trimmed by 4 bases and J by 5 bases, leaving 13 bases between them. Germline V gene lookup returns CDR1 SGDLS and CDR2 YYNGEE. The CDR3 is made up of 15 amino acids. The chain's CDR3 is CASSPQQADNSPLHF. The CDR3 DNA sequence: TGTGCCAGCAGCCCCCAACAGGCCGATAATTCACCCCTCCACTTT.

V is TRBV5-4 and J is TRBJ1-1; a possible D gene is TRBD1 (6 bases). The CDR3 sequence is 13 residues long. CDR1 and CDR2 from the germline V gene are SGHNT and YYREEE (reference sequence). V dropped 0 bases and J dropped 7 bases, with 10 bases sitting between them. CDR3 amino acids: CASSLGGGGEAFF. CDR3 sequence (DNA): TGTGCCAGCAGCTTGGGGGGGGGCGGTGAAGCTTTCTTT. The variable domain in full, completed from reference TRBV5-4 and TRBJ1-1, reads ETGVTQSPTHLIKTRGQQVTLRCSSQSGHNTVSWYQQALGQGPQFIFQYYREEENGRGNFPPRFSGLQFPNYSSELNVNALELDDSALYLCASSLGGGGEAFFGQGTRLTVV.

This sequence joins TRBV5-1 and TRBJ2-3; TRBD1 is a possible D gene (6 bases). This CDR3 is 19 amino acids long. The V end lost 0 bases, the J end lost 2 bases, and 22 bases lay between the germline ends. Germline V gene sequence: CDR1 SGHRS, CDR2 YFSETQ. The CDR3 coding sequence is TGCGCCAGCAGCTTGGAACGAGGGGGTTCCAGAGCTTTCACAGATACGCAGTATTTT. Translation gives CASSLERGGSRAFTDTQYF. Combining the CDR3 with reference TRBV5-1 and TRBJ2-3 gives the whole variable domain KAGVTQTPRYLIKTRGQQVTLSCSPISGHRSVSWYQQTPGQGLQFLFEYFSETQRNKGNFPGRFSGRQFSNSRSEMNVSTLELGDSALYLCASSLERGGSRAFTDTQYFGPGTRLTVL.

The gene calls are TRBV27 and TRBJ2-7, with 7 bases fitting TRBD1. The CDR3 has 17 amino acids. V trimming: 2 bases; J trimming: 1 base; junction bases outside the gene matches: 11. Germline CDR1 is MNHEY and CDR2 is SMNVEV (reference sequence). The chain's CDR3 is CASSLTPDRAVSYEQYF. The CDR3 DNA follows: TGTGCCAGCAGTTTAACCCCCGACAGGGCCGTGTCCTACGAGCAGTACTTC.

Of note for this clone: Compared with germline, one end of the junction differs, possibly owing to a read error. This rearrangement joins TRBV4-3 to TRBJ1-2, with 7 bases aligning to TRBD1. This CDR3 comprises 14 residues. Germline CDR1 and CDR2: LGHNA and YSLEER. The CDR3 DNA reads TGCGCCAGCAGTCAAGAAATGACAGGGAGCGGCTACACCTTC. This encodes CASSQEMTGSGYTF.

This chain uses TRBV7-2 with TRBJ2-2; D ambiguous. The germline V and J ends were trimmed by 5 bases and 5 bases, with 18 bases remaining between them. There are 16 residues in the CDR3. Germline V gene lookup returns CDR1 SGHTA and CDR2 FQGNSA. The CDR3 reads CASSLNSHPSTGELFF. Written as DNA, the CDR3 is TGTGCCAGCAGCCTTAACTCCCATCCCTCAACCGGGGAGCTGTTTTTT.

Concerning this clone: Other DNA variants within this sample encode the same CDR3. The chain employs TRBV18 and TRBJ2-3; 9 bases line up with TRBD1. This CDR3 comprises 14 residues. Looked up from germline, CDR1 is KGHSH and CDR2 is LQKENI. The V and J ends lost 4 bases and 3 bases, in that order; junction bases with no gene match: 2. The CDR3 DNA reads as TGTGCCAGCTCACGTGGACAGGGGACAGATACGCAGTATTTT. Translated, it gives CASSRGQGTDTQYF.

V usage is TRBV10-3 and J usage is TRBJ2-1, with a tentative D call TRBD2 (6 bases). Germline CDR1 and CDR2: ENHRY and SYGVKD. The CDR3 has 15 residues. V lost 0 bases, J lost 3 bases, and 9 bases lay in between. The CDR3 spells CAISESGGGYNEQFF. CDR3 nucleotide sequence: TGTGCCATCAGTGAGTCGGGAGGAGGCTACAATGAGCAGTTCTTC.